This T cell receptor (beta chain) was captured by sequencing in a study of T-cell reconstitution after alpha-beta-depleted transplantation in children. The authors prepared the TCRbeta library with unique molecular identifiers. TCRdb called the PCR reads again in MiXCR, with one record for every CDR3 protein. The sample records fewer than 700,000 distinct CDR3 sequences, roughly 13% being singletons. The CDR3 consists of 11 residues. Looked up from germline, CDR1 is DFQATT and CDR2 is SNEGSKA (reference sequence). A few counts support this clonotype. An end of the junction does not agree with germline; a read error may underlie this.

The clonotype was recovered from a male patient aged 10 to 17 who had a stem cell transplant for acute myeloid leukemia, so the T cells may come from the graft donor. This chain uses TRBV20-1 with TRBJ2-7; perhaps TRBD1 as D (5 bases). The source material was PBMCs, mostly from graft donor cells, sampled 360 days after TCRalphabeta/CD19-depleted stem cell transplant. The CDR3, as DNA: TGCAGTGCTAGGGGGAATGGGGCAGTGGGCTTC. Its protein is CSARGNGAVGF.